This TCR beta chain stems from a study of shared clonotypes between healthy human individuals. The study's findings and limits: Sharing across four donors was highest in naive CD4 (approximately 5%) and lowest in memory CD8 (around 0.4%).

In the case of this clone: What it recognizes is unknown.

TCRdb's copy holds only in-frame clones and misses some; the assay was immunoSEQ multiplex PCR. This sample has about 1.5 million clones; roughly 96% occur once, and the top ten carry more than 0.9%. The CDR3 loop spans 15 amino acids. The germline V gene encodes CDR1 SGDLS and CDR2 YYNGEE. Trimming left V 4 bases short and J 5 bases short, with 18 bases between. The sequenced material came from naive CD4+ T cells sorted from blood. Described subset: CD45RA+ positively selected. This rearrangement joins TRBV9 to TRBJ1-1; possibly TRBD1 for D (5 bases). The source of this sequence is a man under 40 in good health. CDR3 sequence (DNA): TGTGCCAGCAGCCCTTTATCGGGGGTTTATACTGAAGCTTTCTTT. It specifies CASSPLSGVYTEAFF.